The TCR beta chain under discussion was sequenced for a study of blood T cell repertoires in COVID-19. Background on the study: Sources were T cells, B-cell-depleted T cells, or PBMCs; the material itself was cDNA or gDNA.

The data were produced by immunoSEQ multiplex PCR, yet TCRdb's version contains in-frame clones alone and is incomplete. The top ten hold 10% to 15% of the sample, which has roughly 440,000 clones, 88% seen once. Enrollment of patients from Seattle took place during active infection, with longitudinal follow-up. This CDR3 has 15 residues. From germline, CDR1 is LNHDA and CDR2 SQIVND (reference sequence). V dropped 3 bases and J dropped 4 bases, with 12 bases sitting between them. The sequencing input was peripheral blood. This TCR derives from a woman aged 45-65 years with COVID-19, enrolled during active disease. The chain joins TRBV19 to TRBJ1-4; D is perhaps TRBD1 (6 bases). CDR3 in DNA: TGTGCCAGTAGTATTTTGGACAGTCTTAATGAAAAACTGTTTTTT. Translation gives CASSILDSLNEKLFF.